A selection of T cell receptor beta chains follows, all from one sample in a study of CD8+CD57+ T cells in acquired aplastic anemia. TCRdb re-called the reads through MiXCR, storing one row per CDR3 protein. The top ten hold 42% of the sample, which has around 250,000 distinct CDR3 sequences, 82% seen once. Sequenced: sorted CD4+, CD8+, or CD8+CD57+ T cells (not recorded which) from PBMCs. These TCRs come from a human donor with aplastic anemia. Both conserved end residues are part of each CDR3. Fields, in order: clone size, D gene, V gene, J gene, CDR3 protein, CDR3 DNA. A D gene is named only where the DNA matches it firmly. Clone size is stated in some rows and not others, as once, few, many or a class when expanded.

-	TRBD1	TRBV7-6	TRBJ1-6	CASSLETGVSPDTF	TGTGCCAGCAGCTTAGAGACAGGGGTTTCCCCAGACACGTTT
once	-	TRBV5-4	TRBJ1-1	CASSPGGLPANTEAFF	TGTGCCAGCAGCCCCGGTGGGCTCCCGGCCAACACTGAAGCTTTCTTT
-	-	TRBV7-8	TRBJ1-1	CASSLALTRNTQAFF	TGTGCCAGCAGCTTAGCGCTAACTCGCAATACTCAAGCTTTCTTT
-	-	TRBV5-1	TRBJ1-2	CASRVMSDLLVYGYTF	TGCGCCAGCAGGGTTATGTCGGATCTACTCGTATATGGCTACACCTTC
-	-	TRBV5-1	TRBJ2-6	CASSLGTEAF	TGCGCCAGCAGCTTAGGCACTGAAGCTTTC
-	-	TRBV7-9	TRBJ1-1	CASILDLTGATVLFF	TGTGCCAGCATCCTAGATCTGACTGGGGCCACTGTCCTGTTCTTT
once	-	TRBV7-9	TRBJ1-1	CASSADPETQYFAFF	-
-	-	TRBV20-1	TRBJ1-4	CSARDGTTEKLFF	TGCAGTGCTAGAGATGGGACAACTGAAAAACTGTTTTTT
-	-	TRBV7-3	TRBJ1-1	CASSVDGITTEAFF	TGTGCCAGCAGCGTAGACGGCATTACCACTGAAGCTTTCTTT
-	-	TRBV9	TRBJ2-1	CASSVVAWANEQFF	TGTGCCAGCAGCGTAGTGGCCTGGGCAAATGAGCAGTTCTTC
-	TRBD1	TRBV11-3	TRBJ2-3	CASSFAGGDTQYF	TGTGCCAGCAGCTTCGCAGGGGGCGATACGCAGTATTTT
many	-	TRBV7-2	TRBJ2-1	CASSWDSGANNEQFF	TGTGCCAGCAGCTGGGATAGCGGAGCCAACAATGAGCAGTTCTTC
-	-	TRBV7-9	TRBJ2-1	CASSFASATYSAQFF	TGTGCCAGCAGCTTTGCTAGCGCAACCTACAGTGCGCAGTTCTTC
-	TRBD2	TRBV29-1	TRBJ2-1	CSVVRGGDEQFF	TGCAGCGTTGTGAGGGGAGGGGATGAGCAGTTCTTC
-	-	TRBV5-1	TRBJ2-6	CASSLRSDDNGANVLTF	TGTGCCAGCAGCTTACGTTCGGACGATAATGGGGCCAACGTCCTGACTTTC
-	-	TRBV7-2	TRBJ2-6	CASSLVSYPSWAKVLTF	TGTGCCAGCAGCTTAGTTAGCTACCCCTCTTGGGCCAAAGTCCTGACTTTC
-	-	TRBV2	TRBJ2-1	CASRQGGGDTQDVQFF	TGTGCCAGCAGGCAGGGGGGCGGAGATACTCAGGATGTGCAGTTCTTC
few	TRBD1	TRBV24-1	TRBJ2-7	CATSAGGQGGEEQYF	TGTGCCACCAGTGCGGGGGGACAGGGTGGTGAAGAGCAGTACTTT
-	-	TRBV2	TRBJ1-2	CASSAEGGGYTF	TGTGCCAGCAGTGCGGAAGGAGGTGGCTACACCTTC
-	-	TRBV5-1	TRBJ2-1	CASSFPTSWGSDEQFF	TGCGCCAGCAGCTTTCCAACAAGCTGGGGGAGCGATGAGCAGTTCTTC
-	-	TRBV29-1	TRBJ2-3	CSATGSYSTDTQYF	TGCAGCGCGACCGGGTCATACAGCACAGATACGCAGTATTTT
-	-	TRBV20-1	TRBJ2-7	CSARGGRSYEQYF	TGCAGTGCTAGAGGAGGCCGCTCCTACGAGCAGTACTTC
-	-	TRBV7-8	TRBJ1-5	CASSVADGNQPQHF	TGTGCCAGCAGCGTTGCTGATGGCAATCAGCCCCAGCATTTT
-	-	TRBV9	TRBJ1-2	CASGQAGNIQYSF	TGTGCCAGCGGACAAGCTGGTAACATTCAGTACTCCTTC
once	-	TRBV7-6	TRBJ2-3	CASSLTPTDTQYFYF	-
-	-	TRBV7-2	TRBJ2-3	CASSLVGGGTQYF	TGTGCCAGCAGCTTAGTTGGGGGAGGTACGCAGTATTTT
once	TRBD2	TRBV9	TRBJ2-3	CASSLAGSPITKYF	TGTGCCAGCAGCTTAGCGGGTAGTCCAATTACTAAGTATTTT
-	-	TRBV2	TRBJ2-5	CATGDGSAQETHFF	TGTGCCACCGGCGACGGCAGCGCGCAAGAGACCCATTTTTTC
-	-	TRBV7-7	TRBJ2-3	CASSLAGGTNTHHF	TGTGCCAGCAGCTTAGCGGGCGGTACAAATACGCACCATTTT